This entry features one TCR beta chain sequence. This CDR3 contains 15 residues. The V segment lost 3 bases and the J segment 1 base; nucleotides outside the gene matches: 9. CDR1 and CDR2 (germline): GTSNPN, SVGIG (reference sequence). Clones were sequenced by immunoSEQ multiplex PCR, and TCRdb holds only the in-frame ones, with some missing. Of millions of clones listed, roughly nine tenths were seen once; the top ten hold under 0.15%. These data belong to a study of shared clonotypes between healthy human individuals. This receptor was obtained from a young man in good health. The V gene is TRBV30, the J gene TRBJ2-7, with 7 bases identical to TRBD1. Specimen: naive CD4+ T cells sorted from blood. The subset denotes: CD45RA+ positively selected. CDR3 residues: CAWSAGTAASYEQYF. The CDR3 region has the DNA TGTGCCTGGAGCGCCGGGACAGCGGCTTCCTACGAGCAGTACTTC.